One sample yielded the 18 T cell receptor beta chains listed below, sequenced in a study of blood T cell repertoires in COVID-19. The data were produced by immunoSEQ multiplex PCR, yet TCRdb's version contains in-frame clones alone and is incomplete. This sample yields 100,000 to 150,000 clones, of which more than 85% are seen a single time; under 4.5% belongs to the top ten. Sequencing input: peripheral blood. The receptors were gathered from a man aged 60 to 75 with COVID-19, enrolled during active disease.

The CDR3 nucleotides read TGTGCCTGGGCCGGACAGACCGGTACTGAAGCTTTCTTT. Translating it yields CAWAGQTGTEAFF. V usage is TRBV30 and J usage is TRBJ1-1; possible D gene TRBD1, 6 bases. This CDR3 is 13 amino acids long. Trimming pared 5 bases from V and 5 bases from J, leaving 15 bases between. Germline V gives CDR1 GTSNPN, CDR2 SVGIG (reference sequence).

The rearrangement joins TRBV7-9 to TRBJ1-3; the D is unclear. Germline CDR1 and CDR2: SEHNR and FQNEAQ (reference sequence). V shed 5 bases and J shed 4 bases, with 6 bases lying between them. CDR3 length equals 12 residues. DNA of the CDR3: TGTGCCAGCAGCCAAGCCGGAAACACCATATATTTT. Translation gives CASSQAGNTIYF. Full variable domain (remainder filled in from reference TRBV7-9 and TRBJ1-3): DTGVSQNPRHKITKRGQNVTFRCDPISEHNRLYWYRQTLGQGPEFLTYFQNEAQLEKSRLLSDRFSAERPKGSFSTLEIQRTEQGDSAMYLCASSQAGNTIYFGEGSWLTVV.

The chain's CDR3 is CASTRTGSGNTIYF. CDR3 DNA sequence: TGTGCCAGCACTAGGACAGGGTCTGGAAACACCATATATTTT. This chain links TRBV7-2 with TRBJ1-3; 8 nucleotides align to TRBD1. The length of the CDR3 is 14 residues. The germline gives CDR1 SGHTA, CDR2 FQGNSA. Trimming at V came to 7 bases and at J to 1 base, leaving 3 bases not matched to a gene.

The V call is TRBV19, the J call TRBJ2-6; 11 bases agree with TRBD1. V trimming: 4 bases; J trimming: 3 bases; junction bases outside the gene matches: 5. Germline V CDR1 and CDR2: LNHDA, SQIVND (reference sequence). The CDR3 has 17 amino acids. The DNA for the CDR3 is TGTGCCAGTAGTAACCCGGGACAGGGGGATGGGGCCAACGTCCTGACTTTC. Translated: CASSNPGQGDGANVLTF.

The chain combines TRBV14 with TRBJ1-6; 7 bases fit TRBD1. CDR1 is SGHDN, CDR2 FVKESK, per germline. Trimming took 1 base from V and 8 from J; bases not matched to a gene: 2. The CDR3 spans 14 residues. CDR3 coding DNA: TGTGCCAGCAGCCAAGTGACAGGGTATTCACCCCTCCACTTT. This codes for CASSQVTGYSPLHF.

This clone appeared a single time. This chain joins TRBV18 and TRBJ2-5; possible D gene TRBD1, 5 bases. V was pared by 3 bases and J by 1 base, with 15 bases between. CDR1 is KGHSH and CDR2 is LQKENI in the germline V gene. This CDR3 is built from 16 residues. The CDR3 nucleotides are TGTGCCAGCTCACCCCCTTACTCGACAGCCCAAGAGACCCAGTACTTC. It translates to CASSPPYSTAQETQYF. Supplemented by reference TRBV18 and TRBJ2-5, the full variable domain reads NAGVMQNPRHLVRRRGQEARLRCSPMKGHSHVYWYRQLPEEGLKFMVYLQKENIIDESGMPKERFSAEFPKEGPSILRIQQVVRGDSAAYFCASSPPYSTAQETQYFGPGTRLLVL.

The chain couples TRBV2 to TRBJ1-1, with D possibly TRBD1 on 6 matching bases. Deletions cut 6 bases from V and 7 bases from J, with 15 bases between. The V gene's germline CDR1 is SNHLY and CDR2 FYNNEI. The CDR3 spans 13 residues. The CDR3 is CASRVQGTGEAFF. The DNA for the CDR3 is TGTGCCAGCAGGGTACAGGGAACGGGTGAAGCTTTCTTT.

The chain combines TRBV7-9 with TRBJ1-1; 8 bases match TRBD1. Germline CDR1 SEHNR, CDR2 FQNEAQ (reference sequence). After removal of 6 bases from V and 5 bases from J, the junction contained 5 bases not matched to a gene. CDR3 length: 13 residues. The CDR3 DNA reads TGTGCCAGCAGGACAGGGGTTAGGACTGAAGCTTTCTTT. This encodes CASRTGVRTEAFF.

V and J are TRBV4-1 and TRBJ2-1; 16 bases are a match to TRBD2. Germline values: CDR1 MGHRA, CDR2 YSYEKL. The CDR3 is made up of 20 amino acids. Trimming took 1 base from V and 7 from J; bases not matched to a gene: 13. CDR3 region: CASSQVLPGLAGGPINEQFF. The CDR3 DNA reads as TGCGCCAGCAGCCAAGTTTTACCGGGACTAGCGGGGGGGCCTATTAATGAGCAGTTCTTC.

This clone appeared once. The same CDR3 also results from other DNA sequences found in this sample. The chain carries TRBV7-2 and TRBJ1-5; TRBD1 matches at 10 bases. The germline CDR1 and CDR2 sequences are SGHTA and FQGNSA. This CDR3 contains 15 residues. V lost 1 base to trimming and J lost 4 bases; unmatched junction nucleotides: 1. Here the CDR3 DNA reads TGTGCCAGCAGCTTAGGGGGACAGGGGAATCAGCCCCAGCATTTT. Protein: CASSLGGQGNQPQHF.

The rearrangement links TRBV7-9 to TRBJ2-3, with D perhaps matching TRBD1 (6 bases). Between the trimmed V and J ends, which lost 10 bases and 3 bases, there was a span of 14 bases. Germline-derived CDR1 and CDR2 are SEHNR and FQNEAQ (reference sequence). The CDR3 runs to 13 residues. This CDR3 reads CATEQGSTDTQYF. The CDR3 DNA sequence: TGTGCCACAGAACAGGGTTCGACAGATACGCAGTATTTT.

The chain joins TRBV5-1 to TRBJ2-5; a possible D gene is TRBD2 (6 bases). The CDR3 sequence is 15 residues long. The ends were cut back, 0 bases at V and 2 bases at J, with 11 bases in the middle. Per the germline V gene, CDR1 is SGHRS and CDR2 is YFSETQ. The CDR3 protein is CASSLAPGVQETQYF. The CDR3, as DNA: TGCGCCAGCAGCTTGGCCCCGGGGGTTCAAGAGACCCAGTACTTC. The full variable domain, completed using reference TRBV5-1 and TRBJ2-5, is KAGVTQTPRYLIKTRGQQVTLSCSPISGHRSVSWYQQTPGQGLQFLFEYFSETQRNKGNFPGRFSGRQFSNSRSEMNVSTLELGDSALYLCASSLAPGVQETQYFGPGTRLLVL.

The chain has TRBV18 and TRBJ2-3, with 7 bases matching TRBD1. V gave up 0 bases and J gave up 6 bases; unmatched junction bases: 6. Per germline, CDR1 KGHSH and CDR2 LQKENI. CDR3 length: 15 amino acids. CDR3 DNA sequence: TGTGCCAGCTCACCACCTAATGACAGGGAGGATACGCAGTATTTT. Encoded protein: CASSPPNDREDTQYF.

The rearrangement uses TRBV15 and TRBJ1-2; tentatively, D is TRBD1 (5 bases). V was shortened by 5 bases and J by 8 bases, with 24 bases between the two germline ends. Germline V gene lookup returns CDR1 LNHNV and CDR2 YYDKDF (reference sequence). CDR3 length equals 16 residues. CDR3 coding DNA: TGTGCCACCAGCGGGGGTTGGGGGGACTTCACGCGCGGCTACACCTTC. This gives the protein CATSGGWGDFTRGYTF.

V usage is TRBV19 and J usage is TRBJ1-5; 10 nucleotides align to TRBD1. The J segment lost 5 bases and the V segment lost 3 bases, leaving 4 bases of the junction unmatched. Germline assignment: CDR1 LNHDA and CDR2 SQIVND (reference sequence). The CDR3 runs to 15 residues. The CDR3 is CASSMVGQGYQPQHF. CDR3 nucleotide sequence: TGTGCCAGTAGTATGGTGGGACAGGGGTATCAGCCCCAGCATTTT.

This clone appeared once. The CDR3 loop reads CASSASTGTDGYTF. The CDR3 coding sequence is TGTGCCAGCTCAGCTTCGACAGGGACAGATGGCTACACCTTC. The chain employs TRBV18 and TRBJ1-2, with 7 bases fitting TRBD1. This CDR3 has 14 amino acids. The germline gives CDR1 KGHSH, CDR2 LQKENI. Losses at the gene ends were 5 bases for V and 6 bases for J; bases not matched to a gene: 9.

This chain joins TRBV19 and TRBJ1-1; D gene unclear. The length of the CDR3 is 14 residues. The V end was cut by 4 bases, the J end by 4 bases, with 13 bases between. Germline CDR1 is LNHDA and CDR2 is SQIVND (reference sequence). CDR3 protein: CASSTPPPGTEAFF. The CDR3 coding sequence is TGTGCCAGTAGTACCCCTCCCCCCGGCACTGAAGCTTTCTTT.

The chain employs TRBV29-1 and TRBJ1-2; D is uncertain. Germline V gene lookup returns CDR1 SQVTM and CDR2 ANQGSEA. The CDR3 consists of 13 residues. Trimming took off 0 bases at V and 8 bases at J, with 13 bases between the two ends. The CDR3, as DNA: TGCAGCGTTGAAGAATCTGGAGGGCGCGGCTACACCTTC. Residues: CSVEESGGRGYTF.